These 19 T cell receptor beta chains originate from one sample sequenced in a study of T cells in Graves' hyperthyroidism and ophthalmopathy. The source material, RNA transcripts, was used to amplify TCR beta CDR3 regions. The TCR CDR3 first-round RT-PCR relied on the HTBI primer set. One entry per CDR3 protein, called by TCRdb with MiXCR from the multiplex PCR reads. Seen here are hundreds of thousands of distinct CDR3 sequences, over 15% observed once, and the top ten hold about 20%. Specimen: blood. The receptors derive from a woman under 30 with Graves' hyperthyroidism.

As concerns this clonotype: Just one base apart from a much larger clone, this may be a read error. The DNA of the CDR3 is TGTGCCAGCAGTTACTCGGACAGAACCGGGGAGCTGTTTTTT. Encoded protein: CASSYSDRTGELFF. J is TRBJ2-2 and V is TRBV6-6; D possibly corresponds to TRBD1 (6 bases). V was pared by 0 bases and J by 5 bases, with 7 bases between. Per germline, CDR1 MNHNY and CDR2 SVGAGI (reference sequence). CDR3 length: 14 residues.

Ten or more counts support this clonotype. V and J are TRBV27 and TRBJ1-1, with D possibly being TRBD1 (6 bases). CDR3 length: 15 amino acids. Germline loops: CDR1 MNHEY, CDR2 SMNVEV (reference sequence). V lost 6 bases and J 1 base, leaving 15 bases between the germline ends. The DNA for the CDR3 is TGTGCCAGCAGCGGGGGCGGGGGCCCGAACACTGAAGCTTTCTTT. The encoded protein is CASSGGGGPNTEAFF.

This clonotype was recorded a few times. V gene TRBV5-4 combines with J gene TRBJ2-3; D is ambiguous. The CDR3 runs to 16 residues. Germline CDR1 reads SGHNT; CDR2 reads YYREEE (reference sequence). V lost 2 bases to trimming and J lost 4 bases, with 17 bases between them. The CDR3 here is CASSLEGIRVADTQYF. As DNA, the CDR3 is TGTGCCAGCAGCTTAGAAGGTATTCGGGTGGCAGATACGCAGTATTTT.

This clonotype was seen a few times. The rearrangement links TRBV20-1 to TRBJ1-2; no clear D gene. Trimming removed 1 base at V and 0 bases at J, with 12 bases between. The germline gives CDR1 DFQATT, CDR2 SNEGSKA (reference sequence). The CDR3 is made up of 15 amino acids. The CDR3 sequence: CSARVASPANYGYTF. The CDR3 region has the DNA TGCAGTGCTAGAGTGGCCAGCCCAGCTAACTATGGCTACACCTTC.

CDR3 nucleotide sequence: TGTGCCACCAGTGACCCGACAGGGGCCAAAACCGCCGAGAACACTGAAGCTTTCTTT. Its protein product is CATSDPTGAKTAENTEAFF. The chain links TRBV24-1 to TRBJ1-1; TRBD1 matches 8 bases. The CDR3 extends over 19 amino acids. Germline CDR1 and CDR2: KGHDR and SFDVKD. J lost 1 base, V lost 4 bases, and 16 bases had no gene match.

This clonotype was observed a handful of times. This rearrangement joins TRBV27 to TRBJ2-7; D is undetermined. Germline CDR1 reads MNHEY; CDR2 reads SMNVEV (reference sequence). V was cut by 3 bases and J by 2 bases, with 14 bases left in between. This CDR3 comprises 15 residues. The CDR3 reads CASSFSSTYPYEQYF. The CDR3, as DNA: TGTGCCAGCAGTTTTTCATCGACTTACCCCTACGAGCAGTACTTC.

This clonotype was seen a few times. A much larger clone sits a single nucleotide away, making a read error possible. This rearrangement joins TRBV2 to TRBJ2-1; D assignment may be TRBD1 or TRBD2 (5 bases each). Germline V lookup: CDR1 SNHLY, CDR2 FYNNEI. The CDR3 is 16 residues long. CDR3 amino acids: CASSGGKGSHYNERFF. CDR3 nucleotides: TGTGCCAGCAGTGGGGGGAAGGGGAGCCACTACAATGAGCGGTTCTTC. The variable domain in full, with the rest retrieved from reference TRBV2 and TRBJ2-1, is EPEVTQTPSHQVTQMGQEVILRCVPISNHLYFYWYRQILGQKVEFLVSFYNNEISEKSEIFDDQFSVERPDGSNFTLKIRSTKLEDSAMYFCASSGGKGSHYNERFFGPGTRLTVL.

In this sample, this clonotype turned up many times. V usage is TRBV24-1 and J usage is TRBJ1-1; 9 bases fit TRBD1. The germline CDR1 and CDR2 sequences are KGHDR and SFDVKD. Germline trimming cut 4 bases from V and 9 bases from J; bases unmatched to any gene: 8. This CDR3 comprises 14 residues. CDR3 in amino acids: CATSDPTDRGKAFF. CDR3 sequence (DNA): TGTGCCACCAGTGACCCCACCGACAGGGGGAAAGCTTTCTTT.

This clonotype was observed a few times. V is TRBV20-1 and J is TRBJ2-5; D is possibly TRBD1 (5 bases). Trimming cost V 6 bases and J 7 bases, with 18 bases left between them. The germline CDR1 and CDR2 sequences are DFQATT and SNEGSKA (reference sequence). This CDR3 is built from 13 residues. CDR3 nucleotide sequence: TGCAGTGCAGGACGTCCTCAGGGAAGGACCCAGTACTTC. This translates into CSAGRPQGRTQYF.

This clonotype was observed many times. One junction end does not reproduce the germline sequence, and a read error may be involved. J is TRBJ2-5 and V is TRBV7-7; 12 positions match TRBD2. Germline CDR1 reads SSHAT; CDR2 reads FNYEAQ (reference sequence). The CDR3 length is 14 residues. CDR3 in DNA: TGTGCTAGCAGCTTTACTAGCGGGGGGGAGACCCAGTACTTC. Translation: CASSFTSGGETQYF.

V and J are TRBV6-2 or TRBV6-3 and TRBJ1-6; D remains unclear. This CDR3 has 12 residues. The germline CDR1 and CDR2 sequences are MNHEY and SVGEGT. The CDR3 DNA reads as TGTGCAACGAATCCTCCGAATTCACCCCTCCACTTT. Translated, it gives CATNPPNSPLHF.

The chain uses TRBV19 and TRBJ1-6; TRBD1 aligns across 11 bases. This CDR3 region has 16 residues. The V segment lost 5 bases and the J segment 9 bases; nucleotides outside the gene matches: 9. Germline CDR1 and CDR2: LNHDA and SQIVND (reference sequence). CDR3 nucleotide sequence: TGTGCCAGTAGTCCCGACGCCGGGACAGGGGGTTCACCCCTCCACTTT. Protein: CASSPDAGTGGSPLHF.

The rearrangement joins TRBV28 to TRBJ2-2, with D maybe TRBD1 (5 bases). Between the trimmed V and J ends, which lost 5 bases and 4 bases, there was a span of 11 bases. Looked up from germline, CDR1 is MDHEN and CDR2 is SYDVKM. This CDR3 spans 14 amino acids. This CDR3 is CASSIVGATGELFF. The CDR3 DNA reads as TGTGCCAGCAGTATTGTTGGGGCCACCGGGGAGCTGTTTTTT. Full variable domain (rest looked up from reference TRBV28 and TRBJ2-2): DVKVTQSSRYLVKRTGEKVFLECVQDMDHENMFWYRQDPGLGLRLIYFSYDVKMKEKGDIPEGYSVSREKKERFSLILESASTNQTSMYLCASSIVGATGELFFGEGSRLTVL.

This sequence joins TRBV3-1 and TRBJ2-1; 11 positions agree with TRBD2. The length of the CDR3 is 16 residues. The junction had 5 bases not matched to a gene; V was cut back by 2 bases and J by 5 bases. Germline-derived CDR1 and CDR2 are LGHDT and YNNKEL (reference sequence). The CDR3 spells CASSQISGGANNEQFF. CDR3 sequence (DNA): TGTGCCAGCAGCCAAATTAGCGGGGGGGCCAACAATGAGCAGTTCTTC.

The gene calls are TRBV7-2 and TRBJ2-1, with 13 positions matching TRBD2. Germline-derived CDR1 and CDR2 are SGHTA and FQGNSA. The CDR3 is 18 residues long. The V segment lost 4 bases and the J segment 0 bases; nucleotides outside the gene matches: 6. The DNA of the CDR3 is TGTGCCAGCAGCTATGGACTAGCGGGGGAGAGCTCCTACAATGAGCAGTTCTTC. Its translation is CASSYGLAGESSYNEQFF.

This clonotype was detected many times. V gene TRBV27 combines with J gene TRBJ2-5, with TRBD2 matching 7 bases. Per the germline V gene, CDR1 is MNHEY and CDR2 is SMNVEV (reference sequence). The junction had 7 bases not matched to a gene; V was cut back by 2 bases and J by 4 bases. This CDR3 region has 15 residues. This CDR3 reads CASSLAGAIGETQYF. In nucleotides, the CDR3 is TGTGCCAGCAGTTTAGCGGGAGCGATTGGAGAGACCCAGTACTTC.

This clonotype was detected many times. As DNA, the CDR3 is TGTGCCAGCTCACAAGGCGGGGGGGCCTACGAGCAGTACTTC. Amino acid sequence: CASSQGGGAYEQYF. The genes are TRBV18 and TRBJ2-7, with 9 bases fitting TRBD2. This CDR3 contains 14 residues. The V gene's germline CDR1 is KGHSH and CDR2 LQKENI. The J segment lost 2 bases and the V segment lost 4 bases, leaving 3 bases of the junction unmatched.

This chain uses TRBV5-8 with TRBJ1-1; D may be TRBD1 (6 bases). Germline V gives CDR1 SGHTS, CDR2 YDEGEE. The CDR3 sequence is 16 residues long. With 1 base removed from V and 3 bases from J, the gap between germline ends came to 16 bases. CDR3 amino acids: CASSLSLQSGDTEAFF. In DNA form, the CDR3 reads TGTGCCAGCAGCTTGTCGCTTCAGTCAGGGGACACTGAAGCTTTCTTT.

This clonotype was counted between two and nine times. V and J are TRBV7-9 and TRBJ1-4; D uncertain. Trimming left V 6 bases short and J 8 bases short, with 19 bases between. CDR3 size: 15 residues. Germline CDR1 and CDR2: SEHNR and FQNEAQ (reference sequence). Here the CDR3 reads CASSLGPDRREKLFF. The CDR3 DNA reads as TGTGCCAGCAGTCTTGGGCCCGATCGGCGAGAAAAACTGTTTTTT. The entire variable domain, with the rest obtained from reference TRBV7-9 and TRBJ1-4, is as follows: DTGVSQNPRHKITKRGQNVTFRCDPISEHNRLYWYRQTLGQGPEFLTYFQNEAQLEKSRLLSDRFSAERPKGSFSTLEIQRTEQGDSAMYLCASSLGPDRREKLFFGSGTQLSVL.